Each of the 17 T cell receptor beta chains below was sequenced from the same sample in a study of T-cell reconstitution after alpha-beta-depleted transplantation in children. Unique molecular identifiers tagged the TCRbeta library. TCRdb re-analysed the PCR reads in MiXCR, keeping a single row per CDR3 protein. The repertoire consists of 250,000 to 400,000 distinct CDR3 sequences, with approximately 23% occurring once and the leading ten covering 9.5% to 13%. The source material was PBMCs, mostly from graft donor cells, sampled 180 days after TCRalphabeta/CD19-depleted stem cell transplant. The source of these receptors is a male patient younger than 18 who had a stem cell transplant for acute lymphoblastic leukemia, so the T cells may come from the graft donor.

This chain connects TRBV5-1 to TRBJ1-2, with D hard to call. The CDR3 sequence is 12 residues long. CDR1 and CDR2 from the germline V gene are SGHRS and YFSETQ. The ends were cut back, 0 bases at V and 8 bases at J, with 8 bases in the middle. The CDR3 region has the DNA TGCGCCAGCAGCTTGGAAGGGATAGGCTACACCTTC. It translates to CASSLEGIGYTF. Drawing the rest from reference TRBV5-1 and TRBJ1-2, the complete variable domain is KAGVTQTPRYLIKTRGQQVTLSCSPISGHRSVSWYQQTPGQGLQFLFEYFSETQRNKGNFPGRFSGRQFSNSRSEMNVSTLELGDSALYLCASSLEGIGYTFGSGTRLTVV.

The chain is built from TRBV19 and TRBJ2-7; D not certain. Trimming took 5 bases from V and 6 from J, leaving 14 bases between them. Germline V gene lookup returns CDR1 LNHDA and CDR2 SQIVND (reference sequence). The CDR3 is made up of 13 amino acids. CDR3 DNA: TGTGCCAGTAGTGCAGGCCGTCCGGGCGAGCAGTACTTC. Its protein product is CASSAGRPGEQYF.

The sample holds a few counts of this clonotype. V and J are TRBV5-6 and TRBJ1-3, with D maybe TRBD1 (5 bases). The CDR3 totals 14 residues. Germline V lookup: CDR1 SGHDT, CDR2 YYEEEE. V was pared by 4 bases and J by 2 bases, with 10 bases between. The DNA for the CDR3 is TGTGCCAGCAGCCTTGGAGGGGCTGGAAACACCATATATTTT. This encodes CASSLGGAGNTIYF.

This clonotype was found a few times. This chain joins TRBV12-3 or TRBV12-4 and TRBJ2-3; 8 positions agree with TRBD1. This CDR3 contains 15 residues. V shed 5 bases, J shed 3 bases, and the junction held 7 bases outside the gene matches. Here the CDR3 DNA reads TGTGCCAGCAGTAGACAGGGGTGGGCTACAGATACGCAGTATTTT. As protein: CASSRQGWATDTQYF.

This clonotype was observed a handful of times. This CDR3 reads CSARRSLAGDEQFF. In nucleotides, the CDR3 is TGCAGTGCTAGAAGGTCATTAGCGGGAGATGAGCAGTTCTTC. The genes are TRBV20-1 and TRBJ2-1, with 9 bases aligning to TRBD2. Per germline, CDR1 DFQATT and CDR2 SNEGSKA (reference sequence). The CDR3 has 14 residues. J was trimmed by 8 bases and V by 2 bases; bases with no gene match: 7.

The sample holds a few counts of this clonotype. V usage is TRBV4-1 and J usage is TRBJ2-2; D unclear. V lost 1 base and J 7 bases, leaving 1 base between the germline ends. CDR1 and CDR2 (germline): MGHRA, YSYEKL. CDR3 length equals 11 residues. The CDR3 sequence: CASSQVGELFF. CDR3 in DNA: TGCGCCAGCAGCCAAGTCGGGGAGCTGTTTTTT.

The V call is TRBV7-3, the J call TRBJ2-3, with TRBD1 as a possible D gene (5 bases). Trimming took off 2 bases at V and 2 bases at J, with 8 bases between the two ends. CDR3 length equals 14 residues. The germline CDR1 and CDR2 sequences are SGHTA and FQGTGA. The CDR3 loop reads CASSLGHLTDTQYF. DNA for the CDR3: TGTGCCAGCAGCTTAGGACACCTCACAGATACGCAGTATTTT.

V is TRBV20-1 and J is TRBJ2-7; 7 bases map to TRBD1. Losses at the gene ends were 5 bases for V and 5 bases for J; bases not matched to a gene: 12. CDR3 length: 14 amino acids. In germline, CDR1 is DFQATT, CDR2 SNEGSKA (reference sequence). CDR3 amino acids: CSAPHVRGRDEQYF. CDR3 nucleotide sequence: TGCAGTGCTCCCCATGTCAGGGGGAGAGACGAGCAGTACTTC.

In this sample, this clonotype turned up a few times. The chain uses TRBV5-1 and TRBJ2-6; a possible D gene is TRBD2 (6 bases). From germline, CDR1 is SGHRS and CDR2 YFSETQ. This CDR3 region has 18 residues. V lost 5 bases and J lost 0, with 18 bases in between. The CDR3 coding sequence is TGCGCCAGCAGGGCGAAGGGACTGTTAAGCTCTGGGGCCAACGTCCTGACTTTC. This translates into CASRAKGLLSSGANVLTF.

The J gene is TRBJ2-5, the V gene TRBV7-9; D ambiguous. The germline CDR1 and CDR2 sequences are SEHNR and FQNEAQ (reference sequence). The CDR3 runs to 13 residues. The germline V and J ends were trimmed by 6 bases and 2 bases, with 10 bases remaining between them. Here the CDR3 reads CASRLGSQETQYF. The CDR3 DNA follows: TGTGCCAGCAGGTTGGGCTCGCAAGAGACCCAGTACTTC.

The J gene is TRBJ1-5, the V gene TRBV28, with a weak D call TRBD1 (6 bases). Per the germline V gene, CDR1 is MDHEN and CDR2 is SYDVKM. This CDR3 has 14 amino acids. The V end was cut by 5 bases, the J end by 4 bases, with 12 bases between. The CDR3 here is CASSADSANQPQHF. The CDR3 DNA is TGTGCCAGCAGTGCGGACAGCGCAAATCAGCCCCAGCATTTT.

V is TRBV24-1 and J is TRBJ2-4; 12 nucleotides line up with TRBD1. The CDR3 consists of 15 residues. Trimming took 3 bases from V and 6 from J; bases not matched to a gene: 2. CDR1 is KGHDR and CDR2 is SFDVKD in the germline V gene. CDR3 residues: CATSDGGQGANIQYF. The CDR3 coding sequence is TGTGCCACCAGTGATGGGGGACAGGGGGCAAACATTCAGTACTTC.

This clonotype came up a few times. The chain employs TRBV29-1 and TRBJ1-1; D is possibly TRBD1 (5 bases). This CDR3 region has 12 residues. Germline V gene data show CDR1 as SQVTM and CDR2 as ANQGSEA. Trimming stripped 3 bases from V and 1 base from J, with 6 bases between. This chain's CDR3 is CSVDTGNTEAFF. CDR3 nucleotides: TGCAGCGTTGACACAGGGAACACTGAAGCTTTCTTT.

The rearrangement links TRBV7-9 to TRBJ2-1; TRBD2 agrees at 11 bases. The germline CDR1 and CDR2 sequences are SEHNR and FQNEAQ (reference sequence). The CDR3 runs to 17 residues. V dropped 4 bases and J dropped 6; count of bases not matched to a gene: 11. CDR3 residues: CASSSPQLAGVANEQFF. The CDR3 bases are TGTGCCAGCAGCTCGCCTCAACTAGCGGGAGTGGCCAATGAGCAGTTCTTC.

Only a few counts were recorded for this clonotype. The chain recombines TRBV6-4 with TRBJ2-1, with a weak D call TRBD2 (6 bases). The CDR3 has 13 residues. The germline V and J ends were trimmed by 6 bases and 8 bases, with 14 bases remaining between them. Germline V gene sequence: CDR1 MRHNA, CDR2 SNTAGT. The CDR3, as DNA: TGTGCCAGCAGCTCGAAAGAGCGGGATGAGCAGTTCTTC. Its protein product is CASSSKERDEQFF.

This chain uses TRBV7-8 with TRBJ2-1; D is perhaps TRBD2 (5 bases). CDR3 length equals 15 residues. The V end was cut by 5 bases, the J end by 6 bases, with 17 bases between. CDR1 SGHVS and CDR2 FQNEAQ come from the germline V gene. DNA for the CDR3: TGTGCCAGCAGCGCTACTAGTTACCTAAGCAATGAGCAGTTCTTC. This translates into CASSATSYLSNEQFF.

J is TRBJ1-5 and V is TRBV7-8; perhaps TRBD1 as D (5 bases). This CDR3 has 15 amino acids. Trimming pared 5 bases from V and 0 bases from J, leaving 11 bases between. Germline V gives CDR1 SGHVS, CDR2 FQNEAQ. CDR3 DNA sequence: TGTGCCAGCAGCCCCAGGGACTATAGCAATCAGCCCCAGCATTTT. Its protein is CASSPRDYSNQPQHF.